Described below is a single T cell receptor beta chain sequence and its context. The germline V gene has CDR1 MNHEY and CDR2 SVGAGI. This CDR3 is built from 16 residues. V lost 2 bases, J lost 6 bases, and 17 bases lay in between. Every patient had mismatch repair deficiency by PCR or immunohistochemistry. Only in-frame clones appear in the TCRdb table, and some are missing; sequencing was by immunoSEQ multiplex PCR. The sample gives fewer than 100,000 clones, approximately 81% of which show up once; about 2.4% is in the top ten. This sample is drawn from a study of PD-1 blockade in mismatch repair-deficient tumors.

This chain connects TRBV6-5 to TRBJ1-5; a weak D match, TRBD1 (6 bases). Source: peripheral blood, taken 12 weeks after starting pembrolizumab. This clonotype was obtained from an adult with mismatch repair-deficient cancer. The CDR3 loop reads CASSYGGHRGTQPQHF. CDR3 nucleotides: TGTGCCAGCAGTTACGGGGGACACCGAGGTACTCAGCCCCAGCATTTT.